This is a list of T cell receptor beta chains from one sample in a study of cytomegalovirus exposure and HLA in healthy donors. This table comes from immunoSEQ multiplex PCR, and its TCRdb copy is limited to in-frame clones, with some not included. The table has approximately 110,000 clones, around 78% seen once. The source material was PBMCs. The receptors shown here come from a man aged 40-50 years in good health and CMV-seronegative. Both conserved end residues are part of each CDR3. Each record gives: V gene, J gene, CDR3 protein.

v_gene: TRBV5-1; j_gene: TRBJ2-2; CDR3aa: CAGSREGSTGELFF
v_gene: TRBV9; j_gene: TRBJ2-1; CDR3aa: CASSVDGSEEQFF
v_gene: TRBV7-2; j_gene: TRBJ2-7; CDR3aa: CASSLPGQNYEQYF
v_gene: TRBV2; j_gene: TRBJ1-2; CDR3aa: CASSDVDRVANYGYTF
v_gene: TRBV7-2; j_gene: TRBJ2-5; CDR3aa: CASSFQTGGETQYF
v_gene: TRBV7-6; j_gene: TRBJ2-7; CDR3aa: CASSLALASYEQYF
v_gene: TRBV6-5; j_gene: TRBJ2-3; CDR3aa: CASSRGGGSTDTQYF
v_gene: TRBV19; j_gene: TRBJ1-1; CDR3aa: CASSGTDEAFF
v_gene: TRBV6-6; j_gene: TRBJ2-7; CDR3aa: CASSYSDIGSYEQYF
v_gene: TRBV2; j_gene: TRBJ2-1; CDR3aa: CASSEAWALYNEQFF
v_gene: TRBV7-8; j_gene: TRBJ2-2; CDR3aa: CASSRGDGNTGELFF